The next 2 T cell receptor beta chains were all read from a single sample in a study of OX40 agonist ivuxolimab in advanced cancers. Using immunoSEQ multiplex PCR, the repertoire was profiled, and TCRdb retains in-frame clones only, with some absent. This sample has under 85,000 clones, with roughly 84% found just once. Sequencing used CD4+ or CD8+ T cells sorted from blood, obtained in a trial of the OX40 agonist ivuxolimab. These receptors all come from an adult with an advanced solid tumor such as melanoma, head and neck, liver or kidney cancer.

The rearrangement joins TRBV15 to TRBJ2-2; D not certain. V lost 3 bases and J lost 4, with 6 bases in between. Germline CDR1 LNHNV, CDR2 YYDKDF (reference sequence). The CDR3 consists of 13 residues. The CDR3, as DNA: TGTGCCACCAGCAGTGAATTCACCGGGGAGCTGTTTTTT. It is translated as CATSSEFTGELFF.

The chain is built from TRBV19 and TRBJ1-4; TRBD1 matches 7 bases. Germline V lookup: CDR1 LNHDA, CDR2 SQIVND (reference sequence). V was pared by 3 bases and J by 4 bases, with 5 bases of the junction left unmatched. The CDR3 totals 15 residues. The CDR3 spells CASSIETGYNEKLFF. The CDR3, as DNA: TGTGCCAGTAGTATCGAGACAGGGTATAATGAAAAACTGTTTTTT.